This T cell receptor beta chain was sequenced during a study of tumor and adjacent non-tumor tissue in lung cancer. The template was RNA from unsorted bulk tissue. TCRbeta libraries were built with three rounds of nested PCR, modified from ARM-PCR. TCRdb independently ran MiXCR on the multiplex PCR reads; one entry per CDR3 protein. The repertoire holds 100,000 to 120,000 distinct CDR3 sequences, with under 90% as singletons. In the case of this clonotype: At one end, the junction sequence differs from germline, possibly due to a read error.

The CDR3 sequence is 16 residues long. CDR1 and CDR2 (germline): LGHNA, YSLEER. The source of this sequence is a man in his sixties or seventies with non-small cell lung cancer. J is TRBJ2-2 and V is TRBV4-3; 13 nucleotides agree with TRBD2. The source material was lung tumor tissue. CDR3 sequence (DNA): TGCGCCAGCAGCCAAGACTGGACTAGCGGGAGAGGGGAACTGTTTTTT. This codes for CASSQDWTSGRGELFF.